Here is one T cell receptor beta chain with its context. CDR1 is DFQATT and CDR2 is SNEGSKA in the germline V gene (reference sequence). J gave up 0 bases and V 3 bases, and 8 bases lay outside the gene matches. This CDR3 region has 16 residues. These data are taken from a study of blood T cell repertoires in COVID-19. For the study at large: Whether acute or convalescent, the COVID-19 samples came from the United States, Italy and Spain. PBMCs, B-cell-depleted T cells, or T cells provided the cDNA or gDNA that made up the material.

In the original processing: Nucleated cell counts were estimated from reference gene primer amplification. This table comes from immunoSEQ multiplex PCR, and its TCRdb copy is limited to in-frame clones, with some not included. The DNA gave D and trimming, while V, J and clone size come from that table. Among approximately 300,000 clones, 75% to 90% were seen once, and the ten largest hold approximately 4.7%. The clonotype was recovered from a man aged 55 to 70 who had recovered from COVID-19. Sequenced sample: PBMCs or T cells enriched from blood (not recorded which). V usage is TRBV20-1 and J usage is TRBJ1-5, with 7 bases identical to TRBD1. CDR3 amino acids: CSASPGQLYSNQPQHF. For the CDR3, the DNA is TGCAGTGCTAGTCCGGGACAGCTCTATAGCAATCAGCCCCAGCATTTT.